Shown below are 21 T cell receptor beta chains from a single sample sequenced in a study of control samples from healthy donors and cancer patients. Sequencing was performed with immunoSEQ multiplex PCR; in TCRdb, only in-frame clones are kept and a portion is missing. The sample gives some 120,000 clones, about 93% of which show up once; roughly 2.7% is in the top ten. Sequenced input: blood. The source of these receptors is a man aged 25-45 years in good health.

The chain recombines TRBV2 with TRBJ2-3, with TRBD2 as a possible D gene (6 bases). V lost 1 base to trimming and J lost 6 bases, with 11 bases between them. CDR1 and CDR2 (germline): SNHLY, FYNNEI. This CDR3 is 14 amino acids long. The CDR3 region has the DNA TGTGCCAGCAGTGAAGTGACTCGGGGGGATACGCAGTATTTT. Translating gives CASSEVTRGDTQYF.

The rearrangement uses TRBV15 and TRBJ2-3, with D possibly called TRBD1 or TRBD2 (5 bases each). From germline, CDR1 is LNHNV and CDR2 YYDKDF (reference sequence). The CDR3 is made up of 15 amino acids. V lost 1 base and J lost 4, with 12 bases in between. The CDR3 DNA reads as TGTGCCACCAGCAGAGGAGGGGATAGGGCAGATACGCAGTATTTT. It is translated as CATSRGGDRADTQYF.

The chain uses TRBV28 and TRBJ1-5; D ambiguous. V was shortened by 5 bases and J by 7 bases, with 12 bases between the two germline ends. CDR1 is MDHEN, CDR2 SYDVKM, per germline. The CDR3 consists of 13 residues. The CDR3 here is CASSPIEGQPQHF. The CDR3 coding sequence is TGTGCCAGCAGTCCAATTGAAGGGCAGCCCCAGCATTTT.

This clone was seen just once. The CDR3 protein is CASSLSPSLNQPQHF. The CDR3 DNA follows: TGTGCCAGCAGCTTAAGTCCCAGTCTCAATCAGCCCCAGCATTTT. The chain is built from TRBV5-4 and TRBJ1-5; unclear D gene. The length of the CDR3 is 15 residues. Per the germline V gene, CDR1 is SGHNT and CDR2 is YYREEE (reference sequence). The V end was cut by 2 bases, the J end by 3 bases, with 12 bases between.

The chain uses TRBV19 and TRBJ2-2; D gene uncertain. Trimming left V 1 base short and J 1 base short, with 10 bases between. This CDR3 spans 16 amino acids. Germline V gene data show CDR1 as LNHDA and CDR2 as SQIVND (reference sequence). CDR3 nucleotides: TGTGCCAGTAGTATAGTCCTTCAGATGAACACCGGGGAGCTGTTTTTT. As protein: CASSIVLQMNTGELFF.

The V and J genes are TRBV12-5 and TRBJ2-5, with TRBD1 matching 7 bases. CDR1 LGHNT and CDR2 FRNRAP come from the germline V gene. V shed 4 bases and J 2 bases; nucleotides not matched to a gene: 10. The CDR3 loop spans 16 amino acids. The CDR3 protein is CASGWTQGGQQETQYF. CDR3 coding DNA: TGTGCTAGTGGTTGGACACAAGGGGGACAGCAAGAGACCCAGTACTTC. The full variable domain, rest sourced from reference TRBV12-5 and TRBJ2-5, is DARVTQTPRHKVTEMGQEVTMRCQPILGHNTVFWYRQTMMQGLELLAYFRNRAPLDDSGMPKDRFSAEMPDATLATLKIQPSEPRDSAVYFCASGWTQGGQQETQYFGPGTRLLVL.

CDR3 amino acids: CASAPNTEAFF. CDR3 nucleotide sequence: TGTGCTAGTGCCCCGAACACTGAAGCTTTCTTT. This chain uses TRBV12-5 with TRBJ1-1; D not resolved. This CDR3 has 11 amino acids. Germline CDR1 reads LGHNT; CDR2 reads FRNRAP. Between the trimmed V and J ends, which lost 7 bases and 1 base, there was a span of 4 bases.

Of note for this clone: The CDR3 does not close with the conserved phenylalanine or tryptophan, likely indicating a read error. The rearrangement uses TRBV28 and TRBJ1-6; D unresolved. The V gene lost 6 bases and the J gene lost 10 bases, with 13 bases spanning the gap. This CDR3 is built from 13 residues. Germline CDR1 MDHEN, CDR2 SYDVKM. This CDR3 reads CASRVYLQSPLHS. In nucleotides, the CDR3 is TGTGCCAGCAGGGTGTATCTCCAATCACCCCTCCACTCT.

V and J are TRBV7-9 and TRBJ2-5, with no clear D. Germline V gene data show CDR1 as SEHNR and CDR2 as FQNEAQ (reference sequence). Trimming pared 3 bases from V and 5 bases from J, leaving 10 bases between. This CDR3 has 13 residues. CDR3 sequence: CASSFEGSETQYF. CDR3 sequence (DNA): TGTGCCAGCAGCTTCGAAGGGTCGGAGACCCAGTACTTC.

The chain couples TRBV19 to TRBJ2-3; 13 bases line up with TRBD2. Germline assignment: CDR1 LNHDA and CDR2 SQIVND (reference sequence). This CDR3 spans 15 amino acids. The junction had 3 bases not matched to a gene; V was cut back by 8 bases and J by 1 base. The CDR3 sequence: CASGTSGAGTDTQYF. DNA of the CDR3: TGTGCCAGTGGGACTAGCGGGGCGGGCACAGATACGCAGTATTTT.

This clone was counted once. The chain carries TRBV28 and TRBJ1-1; TRBD1 matches at 7 bases. This CDR3 spans 13 amino acids. After removal of 4 bases from V and 3 bases from J, the junction contained 2 bases not matched to a gene. Germline assignment: CDR1 MDHEN and CDR2 SYDVKM. The CDR3: CASSYRGHTEAFF. The DNA of the CDR3 is TGTGCCAGCAGTTACAGGGGCCACACTGAAGCTTTCTTT.

This sequence joins TRBV28 and TRBJ2-3, with 9 positions matching TRBD2. There are 16 residues in the CDR3. Trimming took 8 bases from V and 0 from J; bases not matched to a gene: 9. The germline V gene encodes CDR1 MDHEN and CDR2 SYDVKM. The DNA for the CDR3 is TGTGCCAGCGGGGAACTAGCGGGCACTAGCACAGATACGCAGTATTTT. This gives the protein CASGELAGTSTDTQYF. The whole variable domain, filled in from reference TRBV28 and TRBJ2-3, reads DVKVTQSSRYLVKRTGEKVFLECVQDMDHENMFWYRQDPGLGLRLIYFSYDVKMKEKGDIPEGYSVSREKKERFSLILESASTNQTSMYLCASGELAGTSTDTQYFGPGTRLTVL.

The chain uses TRBV2 and TRBJ2-3; D remains unclear. CDR3 length equals 14 residues. Germline V gives CDR1 SNHLY, CDR2 FYNNEI. Trimming pared 5 bases from V and 0 bases from J, leaving 9 bases between. CDR3 sequence: CASSRWGSTDTQYF. The CDR3 coding sequence is TGTGCCAGCAGTCGGTGGGGAAGCACAGATACGCAGTATTTT.

V is TRBV4-1 and J is TRBJ1-3; no clear D gene. V dropped 0 bases and J dropped 0 bases, with 15 bases sitting between them. CDR3 length equals 18 residues. The germline CDR1 and CDR2 sequences are MGHRA and YSYEKL. CDR3 DNA sequence: TGCGCCAGCAGCCAAGATTTTGGCAGGAGCAACTCTGGAAACACCATATATTTT. Protein sequence: CASSQDFGRSNSGNTIYF.

V is TRBV5-4 and J is TRBJ1-4; D remains ambiguous. V gave up 0 bases and J gave up 7 bases, with 7 bases separating them. The CDR3 length is 13 residues. Germline CDR1 reads SGHNT; CDR2 reads YYREEE (reference sequence). The CDR3 reads CASSLDQSEKLFF. As DNA, the CDR3 is TGTGCCAGCAGCTTGGATCAAAGTGAAAAACTGTTTTTT.

This clone was detected once. The chain couples TRBV5-1 to TRBJ2-1, with a tentative D call TRBD2 (6 bases). V lost 4 bases and J 4 bases, leaving 15 bases between the germline ends. Germline V gene sequence: CDR1 SGHRS, CDR2 YFSETQ. This CDR3 contains 15 residues. This CDR3 is CASSGSGDPYNEQFF. CDR3 nucleotides: TGCGCCAGCAGCGGGTCGGGGGACCCTTACAATGAGCAGTTCTTC.

The chain is built from TRBV5-4 and TRBJ1-4, with 9 positions matching TRBD1. The V gene's germline CDR1 is SGHNT and CDR2 YYREEE (reference sequence). The CDR3 extends over 15 amino acids. Losses at the gene ends were 3 bases for V and 4 bases for J; bases not matched to a gene: 4. CDR3 nucleotides: TGTGCCAGCAGCTCTACAGGGGGCCTTAATGAAAAACTGTTTTTT. Encoded protein: CASSSTGGLNEKLFF.

V gene TRBV2 combines with J gene TRBJ2-3; 7 bases are a match to TRBD1. The CDR3 length is 13 residues. Germline values: CDR1 SNHLY, CDR2 FYNNEI. The trim removed 6 bases at V and 5 bases at J, leaving 5 bases unmatched. This chain's CDR3 is CASREGAGDTQYF. The CDR3 coding sequence is TGTGCCAGCAGAGAGGGGGCTGGAGATACGCAGTATTTT.

The chain carries TRBV18 and TRBJ2-1; TRBD2 matches at 7 bases. This CDR3 has 18 amino acids. The germline V gene has CDR1 KGHSH and CDR2 LQKENI. After removal of 2 bases from V and 0 bases from J, the junction contained 10 bases not matched to a gene. The CDR3 sequence: CASSPILAAQSSYNEQFF. The CDR3 nucleotides are TGTGCCAGCTCACCAATCCTAGCGGCACAGAGCTCCTACAATGAGCAGTTCTTC.

The chain employs TRBV9 and TRBJ2-1, with a weak D call TRBD2 (6 bases). The CDR3 runs to 14 residues. Germline V gene sequence: CDR1 SGDLS, CDR2 YYNGEE. V was clipped by 0 bases and J by 8 bases, with 12 bases between them. The CDR3 coding sequence is TGTGCCAGCAGCGTAGGGTGGGGGGACTATGAGCAGTTCTTC. It translates to CASSVGWGDYEQFF.

Only a few counts were recorded for this clone. The CDR3 is CASRLGVAGSTDTQYF. Written as DNA, the CDR3 is TGTGCCAGCAGGCTTGGGGTAGCGGGGAGCACAGATACGCAGTATTTT. The chain is built from TRBV5-4 and TRBJ2-3, with 8 bases fitting TRBD2. Trimming took 5 bases from V and 0 from J; bases not matched to a gene: 8. Germline V gene data show CDR1 as SGHNT and CDR2 as YYREEE (reference sequence). This CDR3 has 16 residues. Supplemented by reference TRBV5-4 and TRBJ2-3, the full variable domain reads ETGVTQSPTHLIKTRGQQVTLRCSSQSGHNTVSWYQQALGQGPQFIFQYYREEENGRGNFPPRFSGLQFPNYSSELNVNALELDDSALYLCASRLGVAGSTDTQYFGPGTRLTVL.